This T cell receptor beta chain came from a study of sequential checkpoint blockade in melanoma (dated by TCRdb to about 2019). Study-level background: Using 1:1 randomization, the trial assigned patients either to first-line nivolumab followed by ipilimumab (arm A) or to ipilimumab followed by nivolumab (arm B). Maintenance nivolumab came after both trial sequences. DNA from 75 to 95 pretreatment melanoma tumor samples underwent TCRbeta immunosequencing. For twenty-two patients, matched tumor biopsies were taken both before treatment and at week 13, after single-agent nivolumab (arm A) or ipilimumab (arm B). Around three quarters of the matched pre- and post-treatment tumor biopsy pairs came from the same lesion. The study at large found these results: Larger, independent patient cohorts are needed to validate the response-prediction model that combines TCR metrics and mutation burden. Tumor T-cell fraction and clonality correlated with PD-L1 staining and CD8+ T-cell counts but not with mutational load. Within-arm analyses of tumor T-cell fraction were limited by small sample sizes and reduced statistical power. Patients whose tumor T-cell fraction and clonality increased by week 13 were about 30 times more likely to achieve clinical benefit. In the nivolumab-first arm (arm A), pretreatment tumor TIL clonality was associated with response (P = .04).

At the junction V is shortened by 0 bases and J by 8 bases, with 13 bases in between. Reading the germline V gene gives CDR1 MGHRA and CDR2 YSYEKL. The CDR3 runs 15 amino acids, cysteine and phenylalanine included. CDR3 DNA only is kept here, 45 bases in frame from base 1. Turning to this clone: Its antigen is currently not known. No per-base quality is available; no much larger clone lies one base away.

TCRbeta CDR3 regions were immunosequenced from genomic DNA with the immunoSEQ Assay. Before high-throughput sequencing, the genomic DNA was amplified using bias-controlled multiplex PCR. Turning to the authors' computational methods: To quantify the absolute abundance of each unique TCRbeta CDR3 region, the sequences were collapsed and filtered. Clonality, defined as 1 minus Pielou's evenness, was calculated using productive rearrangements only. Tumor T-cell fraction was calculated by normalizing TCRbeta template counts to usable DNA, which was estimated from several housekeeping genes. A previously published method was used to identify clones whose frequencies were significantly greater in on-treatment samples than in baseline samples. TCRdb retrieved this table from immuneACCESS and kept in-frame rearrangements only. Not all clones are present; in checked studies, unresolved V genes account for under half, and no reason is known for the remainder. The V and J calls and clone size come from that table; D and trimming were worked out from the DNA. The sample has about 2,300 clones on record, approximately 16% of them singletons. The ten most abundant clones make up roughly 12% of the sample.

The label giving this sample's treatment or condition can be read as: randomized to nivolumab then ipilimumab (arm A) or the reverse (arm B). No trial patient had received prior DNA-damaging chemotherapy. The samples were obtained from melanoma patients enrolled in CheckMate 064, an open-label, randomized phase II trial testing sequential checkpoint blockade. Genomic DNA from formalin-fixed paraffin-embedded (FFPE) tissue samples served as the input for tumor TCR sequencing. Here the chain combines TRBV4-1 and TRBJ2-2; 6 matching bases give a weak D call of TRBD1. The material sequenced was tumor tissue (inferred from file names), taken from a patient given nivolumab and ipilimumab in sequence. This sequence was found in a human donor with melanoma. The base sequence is TGCGCCAGCAGCCAAGAGTCCGGGACACCGGGGGAGCTGTTTTTT. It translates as CASSQESGTPGELFF.